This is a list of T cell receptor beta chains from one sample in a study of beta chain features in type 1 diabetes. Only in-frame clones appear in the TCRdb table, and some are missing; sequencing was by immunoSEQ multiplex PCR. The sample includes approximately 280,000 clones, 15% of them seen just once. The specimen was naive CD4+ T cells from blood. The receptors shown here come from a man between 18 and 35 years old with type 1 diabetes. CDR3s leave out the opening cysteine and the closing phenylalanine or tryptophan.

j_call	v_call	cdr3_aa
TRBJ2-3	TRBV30	AWSLGTRFLTATQY
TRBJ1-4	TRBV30	AWSVLGDRGKLF
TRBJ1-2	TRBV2	ASSDGTGANYGYT
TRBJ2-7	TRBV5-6	ASSWSQGGEQY
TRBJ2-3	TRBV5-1	ASSLAGYTDTQY
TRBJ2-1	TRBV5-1	ASSFQGTDYNEQF
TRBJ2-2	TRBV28	ASSNPWRGRGTGELF
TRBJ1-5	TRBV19	ASKRQEGNQPQH
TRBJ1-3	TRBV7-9	ASSLVRDTGNTIY
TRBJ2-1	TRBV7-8	ASSLVAGNYNEQF
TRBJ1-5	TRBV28	ASTGTGIFRPNQPQH
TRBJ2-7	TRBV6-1	AVRTGYEQY
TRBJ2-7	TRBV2	ASSELSGYLNEQY
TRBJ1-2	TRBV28	ASNDEGQHYYGYT
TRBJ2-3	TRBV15	ATSRDQGALGTQY
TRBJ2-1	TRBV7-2	ASSLRGGGHNEQF
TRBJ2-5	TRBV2	ASGGIGETQY
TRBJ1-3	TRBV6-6	ASSLVAGNTIY
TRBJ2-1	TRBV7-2	ASSSWTSDYNEQF
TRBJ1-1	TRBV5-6	ASSLYTAGEAEAF
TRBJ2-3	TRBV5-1	ASSSGLAATDTQY
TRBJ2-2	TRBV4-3	ASSQEVWQGPSNTGELF
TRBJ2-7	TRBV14	ASSPWTGPYEQY
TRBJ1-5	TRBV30	AWSNRGGNQPQH
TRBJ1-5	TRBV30	AWGRQFSNQPQH
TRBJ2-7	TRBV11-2	ASSLLAGGPGEQY
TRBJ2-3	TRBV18	ASSPPGWPTDTQY
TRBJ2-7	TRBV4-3	ASSQVTGVEQY
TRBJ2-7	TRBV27	ASSQFRGSYEQY